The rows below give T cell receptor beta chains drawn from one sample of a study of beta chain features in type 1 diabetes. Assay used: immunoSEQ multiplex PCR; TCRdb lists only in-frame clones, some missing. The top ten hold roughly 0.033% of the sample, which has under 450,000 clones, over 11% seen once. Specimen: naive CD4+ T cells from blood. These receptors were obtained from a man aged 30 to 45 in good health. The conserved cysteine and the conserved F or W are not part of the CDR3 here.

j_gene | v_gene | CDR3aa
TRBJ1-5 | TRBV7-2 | ASSLTGGGQPQH
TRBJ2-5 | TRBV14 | ASSQWTGRVETQY
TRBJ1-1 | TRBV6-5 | ASRNRGWNTEAF
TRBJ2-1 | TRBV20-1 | SARMVKEQF
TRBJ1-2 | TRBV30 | AWSRQGNYGYT
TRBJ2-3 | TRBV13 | ASSLKRGVADTQY
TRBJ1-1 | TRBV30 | AWSQLRGEGTEAF
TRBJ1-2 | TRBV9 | ASSVGSDNYGYT
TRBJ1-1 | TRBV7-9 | ASSDSDTEAF
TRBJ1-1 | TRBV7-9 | ASRDRLVGTEAF
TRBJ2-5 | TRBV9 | ASSVGISGETQY
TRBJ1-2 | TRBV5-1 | ASSLRQGYYGYT
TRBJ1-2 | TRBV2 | ASILPANNYGYT
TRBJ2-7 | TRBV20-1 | SASGGYEQY
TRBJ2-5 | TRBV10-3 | AISEVNQETQY
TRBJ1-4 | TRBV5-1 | ASSSDRDGEKLF
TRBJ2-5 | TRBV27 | ASRERETQY
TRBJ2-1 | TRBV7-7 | ASSPAPGQGAYNEQF
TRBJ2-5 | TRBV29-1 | SVVRGVAETQY
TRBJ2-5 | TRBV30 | AWSGQPRETQY
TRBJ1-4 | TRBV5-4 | ASSRTAADEKLF
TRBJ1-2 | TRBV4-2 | ASSQDRGTNYGYT
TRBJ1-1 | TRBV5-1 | ASSPGQDSEAF